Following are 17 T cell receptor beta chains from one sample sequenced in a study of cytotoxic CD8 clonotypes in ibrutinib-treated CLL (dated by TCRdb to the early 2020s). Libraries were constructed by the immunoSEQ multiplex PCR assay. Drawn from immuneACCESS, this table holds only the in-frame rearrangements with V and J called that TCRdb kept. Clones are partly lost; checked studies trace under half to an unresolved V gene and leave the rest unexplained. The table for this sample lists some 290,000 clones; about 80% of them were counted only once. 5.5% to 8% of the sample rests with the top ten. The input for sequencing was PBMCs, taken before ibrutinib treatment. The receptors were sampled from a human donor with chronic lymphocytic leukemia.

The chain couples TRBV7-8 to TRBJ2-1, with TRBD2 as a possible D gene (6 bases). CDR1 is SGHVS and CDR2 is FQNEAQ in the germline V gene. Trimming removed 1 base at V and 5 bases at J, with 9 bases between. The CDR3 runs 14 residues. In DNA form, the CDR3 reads TGTGCCAGCAGCTTAGTTGGGAGGAACAATGAGCAGTTCTTC. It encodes CASSLVGRNNEQFF.

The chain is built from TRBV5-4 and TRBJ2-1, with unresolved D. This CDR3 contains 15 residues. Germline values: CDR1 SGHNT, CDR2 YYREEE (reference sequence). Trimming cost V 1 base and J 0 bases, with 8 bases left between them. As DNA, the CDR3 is TGTGCCAGCAGCTTGAGCCCTAGCTCCTACAATGAGCAGTTCTTC. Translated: CASSLSPSSYNEQFF.

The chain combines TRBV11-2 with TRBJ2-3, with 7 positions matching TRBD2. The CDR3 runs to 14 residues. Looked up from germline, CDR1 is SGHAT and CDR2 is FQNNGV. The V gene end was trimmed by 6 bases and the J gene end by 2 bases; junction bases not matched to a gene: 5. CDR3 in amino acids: CASRSGKYTDTQYF. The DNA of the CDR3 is TGTGCCAGCAGGAGCGGGAAATACACAGATACGCAGTATTTT.

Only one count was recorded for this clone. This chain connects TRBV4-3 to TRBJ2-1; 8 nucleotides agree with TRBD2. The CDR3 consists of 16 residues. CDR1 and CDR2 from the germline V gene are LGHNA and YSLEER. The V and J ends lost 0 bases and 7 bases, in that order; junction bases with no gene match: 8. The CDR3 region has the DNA TGCGCCAGCAGCCAAGATGGACGGGAGGGCTGGAATGAGCAGTTCTTC. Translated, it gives CASSQDGREGWNEQFF.

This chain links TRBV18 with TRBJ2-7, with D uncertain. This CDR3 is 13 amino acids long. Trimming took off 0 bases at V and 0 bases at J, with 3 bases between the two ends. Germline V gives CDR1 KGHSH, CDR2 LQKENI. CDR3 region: CASSPPYSYEQYF. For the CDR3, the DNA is TGTGCCAGCTCACCACCATACTCCTACGAGCAGTACTTC.

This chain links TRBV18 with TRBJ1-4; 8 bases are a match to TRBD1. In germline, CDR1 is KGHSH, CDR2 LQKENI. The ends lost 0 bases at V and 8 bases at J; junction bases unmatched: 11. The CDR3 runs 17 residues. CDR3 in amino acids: CASSPPAAGGRWEKLFF. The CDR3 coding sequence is TGTGCCAGCTCACCACCGGCTGCAGGGGGCCGGTGGGAAAAACTGTTTTTT.

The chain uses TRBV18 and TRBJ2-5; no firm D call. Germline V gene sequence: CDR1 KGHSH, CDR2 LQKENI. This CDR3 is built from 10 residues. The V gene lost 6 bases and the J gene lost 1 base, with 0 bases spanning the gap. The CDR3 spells CASSQETQYF. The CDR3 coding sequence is TGTGCCAGCTCCCAAGAGACCCAGTACTTC.

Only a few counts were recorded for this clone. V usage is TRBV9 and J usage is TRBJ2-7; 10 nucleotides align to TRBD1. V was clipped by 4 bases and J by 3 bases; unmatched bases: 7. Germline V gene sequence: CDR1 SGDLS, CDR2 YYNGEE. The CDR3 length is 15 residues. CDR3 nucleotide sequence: TGTGCCAGCAGCATTCGGACAGGGGGAGGCTACGAGCAGTACTTC. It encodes CASSIRTGGGYEQYF. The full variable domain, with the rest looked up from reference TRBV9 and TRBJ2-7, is DSGVTQTPKHLITATGQRVTLRCSPRSGDLSVYWYQQSLDQGLQFLIQYYNGEERAKGNILERFSAQQFPDLHSELNLSSLELGDSALYFCASSIRTGGGYEQYFGPGTRLTVT.

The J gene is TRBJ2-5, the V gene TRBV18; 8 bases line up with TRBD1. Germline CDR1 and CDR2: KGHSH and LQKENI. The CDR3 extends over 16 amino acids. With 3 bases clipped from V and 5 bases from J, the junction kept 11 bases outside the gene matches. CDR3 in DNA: TGTGCCAGCTCACCCCGTCCCGGGACAGGAGGGGAGACCCAGTACTTC. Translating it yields CASSPRPGTGGETQYF.

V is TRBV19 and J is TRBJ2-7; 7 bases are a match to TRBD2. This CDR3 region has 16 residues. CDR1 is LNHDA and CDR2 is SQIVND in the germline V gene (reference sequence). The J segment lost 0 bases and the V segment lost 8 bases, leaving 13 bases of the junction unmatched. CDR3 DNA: TGTGCCAGTGCTGGGTTTGGCGGGACTACCTCCTACGAGCAGTACTTC. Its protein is CASAGFGGTTSYEQYF. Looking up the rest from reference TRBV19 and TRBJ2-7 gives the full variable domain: DGGITQSPKYLFRKEGQNVTLSCEQNLNHDAMYWYRQDPGQGLRLIYYSQIVNDFQKGDIAEGYSVSREKKESFPLTVTSAQKNPTAFYLCASAGFGGTTSYEQYFGPGTRLTVT.

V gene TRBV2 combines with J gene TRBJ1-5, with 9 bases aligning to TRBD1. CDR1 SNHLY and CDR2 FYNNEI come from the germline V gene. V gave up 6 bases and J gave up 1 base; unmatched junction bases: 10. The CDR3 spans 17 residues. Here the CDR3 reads CASRRTGDPSSNQPQHF. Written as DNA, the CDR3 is TGTGCCAGCAGGAGGACAGGGGACCCTTCGAGCAATCAGCCCCAGCATTTT.

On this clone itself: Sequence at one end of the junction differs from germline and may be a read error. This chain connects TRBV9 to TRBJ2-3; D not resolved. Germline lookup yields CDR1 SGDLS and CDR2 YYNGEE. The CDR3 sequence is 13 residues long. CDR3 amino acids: CASSVVGTDTQCF. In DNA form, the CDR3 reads TGTGCCAGCAGCGTAGTTGGCACAGATACGCAGTGTTTT.

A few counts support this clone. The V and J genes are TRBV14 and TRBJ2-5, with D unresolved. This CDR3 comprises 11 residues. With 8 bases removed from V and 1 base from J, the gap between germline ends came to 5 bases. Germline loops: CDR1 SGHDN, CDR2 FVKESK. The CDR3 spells CASGFQETQYF. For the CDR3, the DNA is TGTGCCAGCGGGTTCCAAGAGACCCAGTACTTC.

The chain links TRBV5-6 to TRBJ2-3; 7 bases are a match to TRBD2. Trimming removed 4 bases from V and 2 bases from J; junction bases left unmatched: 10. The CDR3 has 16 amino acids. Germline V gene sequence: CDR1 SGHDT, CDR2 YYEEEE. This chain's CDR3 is CASSTGLGKTTDTQYF. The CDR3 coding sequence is TGTGCCAGCAGCACCGGACTAGGGAAAACCACAGATACGCAGTATTTT.

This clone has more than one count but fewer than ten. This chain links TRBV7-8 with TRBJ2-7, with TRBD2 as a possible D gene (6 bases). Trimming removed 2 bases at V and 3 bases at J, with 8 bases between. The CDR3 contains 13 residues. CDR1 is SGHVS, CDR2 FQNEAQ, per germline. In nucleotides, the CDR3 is TGTGCCAGCAGCTTACTAGCGAGCTACGAGCAGTACTTC. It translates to CASSLLASYEQYF.

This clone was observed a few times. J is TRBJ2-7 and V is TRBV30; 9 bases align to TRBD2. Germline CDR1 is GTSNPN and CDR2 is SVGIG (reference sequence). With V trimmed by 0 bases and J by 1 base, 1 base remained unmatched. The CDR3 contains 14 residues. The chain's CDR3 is CAWSVSGRSYEQYF. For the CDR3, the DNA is TGTGCCTGGAGTGTAAGCGGGAGGTCCTACGAGCAGTACTTC.

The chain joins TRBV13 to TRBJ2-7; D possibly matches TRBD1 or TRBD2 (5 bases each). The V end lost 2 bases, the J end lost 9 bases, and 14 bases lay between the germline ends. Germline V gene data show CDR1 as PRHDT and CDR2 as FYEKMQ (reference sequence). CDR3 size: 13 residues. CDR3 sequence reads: CASSLRGAEVQYF. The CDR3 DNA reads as TGTGCCAGCAGCTTACGAGGGGCTGAAGTGCAGTACTTC.